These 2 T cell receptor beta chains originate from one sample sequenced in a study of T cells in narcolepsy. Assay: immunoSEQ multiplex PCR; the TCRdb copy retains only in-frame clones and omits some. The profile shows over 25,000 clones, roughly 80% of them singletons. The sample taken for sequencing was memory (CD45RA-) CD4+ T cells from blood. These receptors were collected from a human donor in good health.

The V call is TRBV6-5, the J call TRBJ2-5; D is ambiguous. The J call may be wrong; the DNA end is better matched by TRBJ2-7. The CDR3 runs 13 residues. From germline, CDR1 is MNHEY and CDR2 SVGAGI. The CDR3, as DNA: TGTGCCAGCAGTTACACGTCGGGCCTCGAGCAGTACTTC. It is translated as CASSYTSGLEQYF.

Here the CDR3 reads CASSRQGAHEQYF. The CDR3 region has the DNA TGTGCCAGCAGCAGACAGGGGGCGCACGAGCAGTACTTC. The V and J genes are TRBV5-5 and TRBJ2-7, with TRBD1 identical over 10 bases. Germline V gene sequence: CDR1 SGHKS, CDR2 YYEKEE (reference sequence). Unmatched junction bases numbered 3, after V lost 4 bases and J lost 5 bases. The CDR3 length is 13 residues.